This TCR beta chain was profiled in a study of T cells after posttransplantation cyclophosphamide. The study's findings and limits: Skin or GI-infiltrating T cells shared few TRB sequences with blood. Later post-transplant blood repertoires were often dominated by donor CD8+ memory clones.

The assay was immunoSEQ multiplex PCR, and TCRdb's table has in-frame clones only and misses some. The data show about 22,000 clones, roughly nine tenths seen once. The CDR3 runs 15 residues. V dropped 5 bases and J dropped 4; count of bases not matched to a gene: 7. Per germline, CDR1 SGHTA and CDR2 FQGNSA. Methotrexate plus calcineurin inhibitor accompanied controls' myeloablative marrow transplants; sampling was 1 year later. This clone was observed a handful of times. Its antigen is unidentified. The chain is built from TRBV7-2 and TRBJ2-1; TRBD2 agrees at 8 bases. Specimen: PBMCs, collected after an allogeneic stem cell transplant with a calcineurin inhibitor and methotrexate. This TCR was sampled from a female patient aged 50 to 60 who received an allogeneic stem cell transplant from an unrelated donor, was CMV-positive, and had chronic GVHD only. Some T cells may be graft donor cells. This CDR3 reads CASSIPGLVYNEQFF. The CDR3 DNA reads TGTGCCAGCAGCATTCCGGGACTAGTTTACAATGAGCAGTTCTTC. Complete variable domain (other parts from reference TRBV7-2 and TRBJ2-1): GAGVSQSPSNKVTEKGKDVELRCDPISGHTALYWYRQSLGQGLEFLIYFQGNSAPDKSGLPSDRFSAERTGGSVSTLTIQRTQQEDSAVYLCASSIPGLVYNEQFFGPGTRLTVL.